This T cell receptor (beta chain) was recovered during a study of PD-1 blockade in classical Hodgkin lymphoma. Study-level information: Patients had nivolumab dosed at 3 mg/kg, delivered intravenously every 2 weeks.

Data came from immunoSEQ multiplex PCR; TCRdb stores just in-frame clones and leaves some out. This table holds tens of thousands of clones, approximately 74% found once. Exposure to brentuximab vedotin varied, and each patient had relapsed following autologous stem cell transplantation. The count of this clone is one. The sequencing here drew on peripheral blood mononuclear cells (PBMCs), taken at baseline. This TCR was recovered from a human donor with classical Hodgkin lymphoma.

CDR3 sequence: CASSRELSYEQYF. In DNA form, the CDR3 reads TGTGCCAGCAGTCGTGAATTGTCCTACGAGCAGTACTTC. The J gene is TRBJ2-7, the V gene TRBV7-9; D is undetermined. CDR3 length: 13 residues. Germline V gene data show CDR1 as SEHNR and CDR2 as FQNEAQ (reference sequence). Trimming pared 6 bases from V and 1 base from J, leaving 10 bases between.